The 15 T cell receptor beta chains below come from one sample, sequenced in a study of blood T cell repertoires in COVID-19. This table comes from immunoSEQ multiplex PCR, and its TCRdb copy is limited to in-frame clones, with some not included. The top ten clones hold approximately 10% of a sample with fewer than 100,000 clones, roughly 80% of them seen once. The specimen was peripheral blood. These receptors were collected from a man in his fifties or sixties with acute or convalescent COVID-19.

The gene calls are TRBV15 and TRBJ2-1; 8 nucleotides match TRBD2. Losses at the gene ends were 1 base for V and 8 bases for J; bases not matched to a gene: 10. This CDR3 comprises 16 residues. The germline V gene has CDR1 LNHNV and CDR2 YYDKDF (reference sequence). This CDR3 is CATSRGKLAAWDEQFF. The CDR3 DNA follows: TGTGCCACCAGCAGAGGGAAACTAGCGGCCTGGGATGAGCAGTTCTTC.

V usage is TRBV5-1 and J usage is TRBJ2-2, with 12 bases matching TRBD2. Germline CDR1 SGHRS, CDR2 YFSETQ. Germline trimming cut 1 base from V and 3 bases from J; bases unmatched to any gene: 10. The CDR3 runs 19 residues. Written as DNA, the CDR3 is TGCGCCAGCAGCTTGAGGCTAGCGGGAGGGCCAGTGGACACCGGGGAGCTGTTTTTT. Encoded protein: CASSLRLAGGPVDTGELFF. Full variable domain (remainder filled in from reference TRBV5-1 and TRBJ2-2): KAGVTQTPRYLIKTRGQQVTLSCSPISGHRSVSWYQQTPGQGLQFLFEYFSETQRNKGNFPGRFSGRQFSNSRSEMNVSTLELGDSALYLCASSLRLAGGPVDTGELFFGEGSRLTVL.

The count of this clone is one. The gene calls are TRBV4-3 and TRBJ1-2; D unclear. Germline CDR1 LGHNA, CDR2 YSLEER. The CDR3 length is 15 residues. V was trimmed by 0 bases and J by 2 bases, leaving 10 bases between them. CDR3 region: CASSQERESNYGYTF. CDR3 nucleotides: TGCGCCAGCAGCCAAGAGAGGGAGTCCAACTATGGCTACACCTTC.

This clone has only a few counts. The chain combines TRBV24-1 with TRBJ1-2; a possible D gene is TRBD1 (6 bases). V lost 4 bases and J 8 bases, leaving 16 bases between the germline ends. Germline lookup yields CDR1 KGHDR and CDR2 SFDVKD. The CDR3 has 14 residues. As DNA, the CDR3 is TGTGCCACCAGTGAGGATACAGGGTATGACGGCTACACCTTC. This gives the protein CATSEDTGYDGYTF.

The CDR3 DNA sequence: TGCGCCAGCAGATATCGACCGGGACTAGCGGGAGAAGGGGCCACAGATACGCAGTATTTT. Its translation: CASRYRPGLAGEGATDTQYF. The V gene is TRBV5-1, the J gene TRBJ2-3; TRBD2 agrees at 14 bases. This CDR3 comprises 20 residues. Trimming removed 5 bases from V and 2 bases from J; junction bases left unmatched: 16. Germline V gene sequence: CDR1 SGHRS, CDR2 YFSETQ.

The CDR3: CASTTRTGSFYEQYF. The DNA of the CDR3 is TGTGCCTCTACCACCCGGACAGGGTCCTTTTACGAGCAGTACTTC. V and J are TRBV30 and TRBJ2-7; 8 positions match TRBD1. V trimming: 7 bases; J trimming: 4 bases; junction bases outside the gene matches: 15. The CDR3 extends over 15 amino acids. Germline V gene lookup returns CDR1 GTSNPN and CDR2 SVGIG (reference sequence).

V and J are TRBV5-1 and TRBJ1-1, with TRBD1 identical over 8 bases. CDR3 length: 17 amino acids. CDR1 is SGHRS and CDR2 is YFSETQ in the germline V gene. J gave up 4 bases and V 0 bases, and 11 bases lay outside the gene matches. The CDR3 DNA follows: TGCGCCAGCAGCTTGGCTGGGCAGGGGGCCGGTTCCACTGAAGCTTTCTTT. This translates into CASSLAGQGAGSTEAFF.

This chain connects TRBV3-1 (or the pseudogene TRBV3-2) to TRBJ2-7, with 10 bases aligning to TRBD2. The trim removed 4 bases at V and 3 bases at J, leaving 6 bases unmatched. The CDR3 totals 15 residues. Germline-derived CDR1 and CDR2 are LGHDT and YNNKEL (reference sequence). CDR3 bases: TGTGCCAGCAGCCTAGGGAGGACTAGCGGCTACGAGCAGTACTTC. It yields the protein CASSLGRTSGYEQYF.

The chain uses TRBV6-5 and TRBJ2-7, with 7 bases lining up with TRBD1. J gave up 5 bases and V 5 bases, and 6 bases lay outside the gene matches. Per the germline V gene, CDR1 is MNHEY and CDR2 is SVGAGI. This CDR3 spans 13 amino acids. CDR3 nucleotide sequence: TGTGCCAGCAGTCGACAGGGAACAAACGAGCAGTACTTC. Its translation: CASSRQGTNEQYF.

The chain is built from TRBV5-8 and TRBJ2-2, with 7 bases lining up with TRBD1. Germline V gene lookup returns CDR1 SGHTS and CDR2 YDEGEE. The CDR3 contains 17 residues. Trimming cost V 10 bases and J 1 base; bases outside gene matches: 16. The CDR3 loop is CAHVTQRTGLNTGELFF. The CDR3 nucleotides are TGTGCCCATGTAACCCAACGGACAGGTCTGAACACCGGGGAGCTGTTTTTT.

This clone was found once. The V and J genes are TRBV5-6 and TRBJ2-7; 11 positions agree with TRBD1. The trim removed 4 bases at V and 4 bases at J, leaving 4 bases unmatched. Looked up from germline, CDR1 is SGHDT and CDR2 is YYEEEE. This CDR3 is 14 amino acids long. The CDR3 spells CASSAGTGGYEQYF. DNA of the CDR3: TGTGCCAGCAGCGCCGGGACAGGGGGTTACGAGCAGTACTTC.

V usage is TRBV10-3 and J usage is TRBJ2-7, with 7 nucleotides matching TRBD1. The CDR3 runs 14 residues. Germline values: CDR1 ENHRY, CDR2 SYGVKD. Germline trimming cut 3 bases from V and 1 base from J; bases unmatched to any gene: 3. The CDR3 DNA reads TGTGCCATCAGTGAAGAACAGGGGTCCTACGAGCAGTACTTC. Translation gives CAISEEQGSYEQYF.

This clone has a single count. The chain has TRBV9 and TRBJ2-7, with 9 bases lining up with TRBD1. The germline gives CDR1 SGDLS, CDR2 YYNGEE. V shed 5 bases, J shed 4 bases, and the junction held 10 bases outside the gene matches. CDR3 size: 15 residues. The DNA of the CDR3 is TGTGCCAGCAGTTTGGGACAGGGAATGTCTTACGAGCAGTACTTC. This translates into CASSLGQGMSYEQYF.

The chain employs TRBV4-3 and TRBJ2-1; D gene unclear. Trimming cost V 0 bases and J 7 bases, with 7 bases left between them. The CDR3 consists of 13 residues. Germline CDR1 and CDR2: LGHNA and YSLEER. The CDR3 protein is CASSQEAGNEQFF. The CDR3 DNA sequence: TGCGCCAGCAGCCAAGAGGCCGGGAATGAGCAGTTCTTC.

The chain carries TRBV4-1 and TRBJ2-7; the match to TRBD1 covers 8 bases. The trim removed 4 bases at V and 0 bases at J, leaving 5 bases unmatched. The CDR3 runs 15 residues. Per the germline V gene, CDR1 is MGHRA and CDR2 is YSYEKL. CDR3 sequence: CASSPRTGISYEQYF. Written as DNA, the CDR3 is TGCGCCAGCAGCCCTCGGACAGGGATCTCCTACGAGCAGTACTTC.